This TCR beta chain is drawn from a study of cytomegalovirus exposure and HLA in healthy donors. Study findings and constraints: Testing in vitro showed a few CMV-associated chains specific for CMV antigens.

In the PCR, 60 Vbeta and 13 Jbeta primers were used. Generated by immunoSEQ multiplex PCR, the TCRdb table keeps only in-frame clones and is missing some. The data contain 100,000 to 150,000 clones, 70% to 85% of them singletons. The germline V gene encodes CDR1 SNHLY and CDR2 FYNNEI. CDR3 length: 13 amino acids. The J segment lost 9 bases and the V segment lost 4 bases, leaving 5 bases of the junction unmatched. With regard to this clone: Its antigen is still unknown.

This receptor was obtained from a boy aged 5-17 years in good health and CMV-seronegative. The V call is TRBV2, the J call TRBJ2-1, with 8 bases identical to TRBD2. The sample consisted of PBMCs. The DNA for the CDR3 is TGTGCCAGCAGTGGAGAACTAGCGGCTGAGCAGTTCTTC. Its protein product is CASSGELAAEQFF.